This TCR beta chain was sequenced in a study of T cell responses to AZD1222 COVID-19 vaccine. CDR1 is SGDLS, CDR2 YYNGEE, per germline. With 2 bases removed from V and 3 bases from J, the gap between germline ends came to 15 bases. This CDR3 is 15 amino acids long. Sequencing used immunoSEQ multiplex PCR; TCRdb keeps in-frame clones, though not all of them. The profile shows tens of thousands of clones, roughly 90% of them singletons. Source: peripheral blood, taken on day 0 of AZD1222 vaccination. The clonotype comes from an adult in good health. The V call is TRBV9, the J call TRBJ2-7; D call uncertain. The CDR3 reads CASSVFGGPLYEQYF. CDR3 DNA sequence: TGTGCCAGCAGCGTTTTTGGCGGACCTCTCTACGAGCAGTACTTC.